A selection of T cell receptor beta chains follows, all from one sample in a study of CD8 T cells in ankylosing spondylitis. TCRdb redid the calling of the 5' RACE reads with MiXCR, one entry per CDR3 protein. This sample carries some 240,000 distinct CDR3 sequences, more than 5.5% of them seen once, and the ten largest clones take about 14%. The sequenced sample consisted of blood, either unsorted or a sorted T cell fraction (not recorded which). Receptor source: a male donor with ankylosing spondylitis. Both conserved end residues are part of each CDR3. A D gene is named only where the DNA matches it firmly. Clone size is not always given. Where it is, it says once, few, many or a class for expanded clones.

>TRBJ2-1|NA|TRBD2|TRBV14
TGTGCCAGCAGCCGGCCCCGCCTAGCGGGGGTGTACAATGAGCAGTTCTTC
CASSRPRLAGVYNEQFF
>TRBJ2-5|many|TRBD2|TRBV15
TGTGCCACCAGCAGAGATTCCGGGGGGGAGACCCAGTACTTC
CATSRDSGGETQYF
>TRBJ2-7|many|NA|TRBV6-1
TGTGCCAGCAGAGACTACAGGACAGGAGGGAACTACGAGCAGTACTTC
CASRDYRTGGNYEQYF
>TRBJ2-1|many|TRBD2|TRBV20-1
TGCAGTCCGACGGGGGGAAATGTCTACAATGAGCAGTTCTTC
CSPTGGNVYNEQFF
>TRBJ1-5|NA|NA|TRBV14
TGTGCCAGCAGCCAGGGGCGAGAGCCCCAGCATTTT
CASSQGREPQHF
>TRBJ2-7|many|TRBD1|TRBV27
TGTGCCAGCAGTATCGGGACAGGGGGATGGGGCGAGCAGTACTTC
CASSIGTGGWGEQYF
>TRBJ2-7|few|TRBD1|TRBV28
TGTGCCAGCAGCCCCGGGACAGGGCTAAACGAGCAGTACTTC
CASSPGTGLNEQYF
>TRBJ2-3|many|NA|TRBV15
TGTGCCACCAGCTCAACAAAGAGCGGACCGAGCACAGATACGCAGTATTTT
CATSSTKSGPSTDTQYF
>TRBJ1-2|many|TRBD1|TRBV7-8
TGTGCCAGCAGCCGAGGGGGGACAGGGTACGGCTACACCTTC
CASSRGGTGYGYTF
>TRBJ2-1|NA|TRBD1|TRBV7-9
TGTGCCAGCAGCTTCTACAGGGGGAAGATAAATGAGCAGTTCTTC
CASSFYRGKINEQFF
>TRBJ2-7|NA|NA|TRBV6-5
TGTGCCAGCAGTTCATTCAGACCGACAGGCTACGAGCAGTACTTC
CASSSFRPTGYEQYF
>TRBJ1-4|many|NA|TRBV4-1
TGCGCCAGCAGCCAAGAAATTCCAGGCTCTGAAAAACTGTTTTTT
CASSQEIPGSEKLFF
>TRBJ2-7|many|NA|TRBV28
TGTGCCAGCAGTTTAATGGGGGGCTCCTACGAGCAGTACTTC
CASSLMGGSYEQYF
>TRBJ2-1|NA|TRBD2|TRBV6-2/TRBV6-3
TGTCCCAGCAGTTACCTCCGCGGGGGCTACAATGAGCAGTTCTTC
CPSSYLRGGYNEQFF
>TRBJ2-3|few|NA|TRBV5-1
TGCGCCAGCAGCTTGAGGCCGGTTAGCGCAAGAAGCACAGATACGCAGTATTTT
CASSLRPVSARSTDTQYF
>TRBJ1-1|few|NA|TRBV30
TGTGCCTGGAGTGTGACGGTGGACACTGAAGCTTTCTTT
CAWSVTVDTEAFF
>TRBJ2-5|NA|NA|TRBV10-1
TGCGCCAGCAGTGAGTCCACAAGTCTACAAGAGACCCAGTACTTC
CASSESTSLQETQYF
>TRBJ1-5|many|NA|TRBV20-1
TGCAGTGCCCCAACGGCGGAGGCCAACCCGGACAATCAGCCCCAGCATTTT
CSAPTAEANPDNQPQHF
>TRBJ2-1|many|TRBD2|TRBV4-1
TGCGCTAGTCTCGGGACTAGCGGGAGGAATGAGCAGTTCTTC
CASLGTSGRNEQFF
>TRBJ2-1|many|TRBD2|TRBV4-3
TGCGCCAGCAGCCAAGCCGGGACTAGGCACAATGAGCAGTTCTTC
CASSQAGTRHNEQFF
>TRBJ2-2|NA|NA|TRBV19
TGTGCCAGTAGTATTGGTCCGGAGCTGTTTTTT
CASSIGPELFF
>TRBJ1-2|NA|TRBD1|TRBV12-3/TRBV12-4
TGTGCCAGCACCCCTGGGACAGTACAACGCTATGGCTACACCTTC
CASTPGTVQRYGYTF
>TRBJ2-1|many|NA|TRBV5-1
TGCGCCAGCAGCTTGGCGGAGAGCTCCTACAATGAGCAGTTCTTC
CASSLAESSYNEQFF
>TRBJ2-1|NA|TRBD2|TRBV6-4
TGTGCCAGCAGTGTAGCTAGCGGGGGGTTATACAATGAGCAGTTCTTC
CASSVASGGLYNEQFF
>TRBJ2-7|many|NA|TRBV27
TGTGCCACCTCGGACAGTACCTCCTACGAGCAGTACTTC
CATSDSTSYEQYF
>TRBJ1-3|many|TRBD1|TRBV10-3
TGTGCCATCCGGCCAGGGGGAGATATTAGTGGAAACACCATATATTTT
CAIRPGGDISGNTIYF
>TRBJ1-2|many|NA|TRBV5-1
TGCGCCAGCAGCTTGGGACAAAAAGCTAACTATGGCTACACCTTC
CASSLGQKANYGYTF
>TRBJ1-2|many|NA|TRBV14
TGTGCCAGCAGCTACGGGACGGCCTCTAACTATGGCTACACCTTC
CASSYGTASNYGYTF
>TRBJ1-1|NA|TRBD1|TRBV5-4
TGTGCCAGCAGCATGGACAGGGCGAACACTGAAGCTTTCTTT
CASSMDRANTEAFF
>TRBJ1-2|few|TRBD1|TRBV6-2/TRBV6-3
TGTGCCAGCAGTTACGACAGGGGGAAAGACTATGGCTACACCTTC
CASSYDRGKDYGYTF
>TRBJ1-2|many|TRBD1|TRBV16
TGTGCCAGCAGCCTCGGGACAGGGATAGGTGACACCTTC
CASSLGTGIGDTF
>TRBJ1-1|many|NA|TRBV7-9
TGTGCCAGCAGCATCGGACTGAACACTGAAGCTTTCTTT
CASSIGLNTEAFF
>TRBJ2-3|NA|NA|TRBV4-1
TGCGCCAGCAGCCGAGTAGGTCGGGGGACAGATACGCAGTATTTT
CASSRVGRGTDTQYF
>TRBJ2-1|many|NA|TRBV5-1
TGCGCCAGCAGCTGGGCCCAGATTAGTCGAATGAATGAGCAGTTCTTC
CASSWAQISRMNEQFF
>TRBJ1-2|many|NA|TRBV19
TGTGCCAGTAGTACGAAGGCTAACTATGGCTACACCTTC
CASSTKANYGYTF
>TRBJ2-1|many|TRBD2|TRBV7-9
TGTGCCAGCAGCCACGAGAGCGGGAGTATCTATGAGCAGTTCTTC
CASSHESGSIYEQFF
>TRBJ1-2|few|TRBD1|TRBV6-5
TGTGCCAGCAGTTACCGGACAGGGGGAGCCTATGGCTACACCTTC
CASSYRTGGAYGYTF
>TRBJ2-7|NA|TRBD2|TRBV28
TGTGCCAGCAGTTTACCCCCTCGACGGGGGGAAGGGGAGCAGTACTTC
CASSLPPRRGEGEQYF
>TRBJ1-2|many|TRBD1|TRBV29-1
TGCAGCGTTGTGGGGACAGTAACGGACTATGGCTACACCTTC
CSVVGTVTDYGYTF
>TRBJ2-3|many|TRBD2|TRBV12-3/TRBV12-4
TGTGCCAGCAGTCCCCTAGGACTAGCGGGGCACACAGATACGCAGTATTTT
CASSPLGLAGHTDTQYF
>TRBJ1-2|many|NA|TRBV7-3
TGTGCCAGCAGCTTAATGGGGAATGGGCATGGCTACACCTTC
CASSLMGNGHGYTF
>TRBJ1-2|many|NA|TRBV11-2
TGTGCCAGCAGCACCTTTGGGGGGAAAAACTATGGCTACACCTTC
CASSTFGGKNYGYTF
>TRBJ2-3|many|NA|TRBV6-5
TGTGCCAGCAGTTACGGGGCTAGTTATGATACGCAGTATTTT
CASSYGASYDTQYF
>TRBJ1-5|few|NA|TRBV5-6
TGTGCCAGCAGCTTTTGGGTTGGACATCAGCCCCAGCATTTT
CASSFWVGHQPQHF
>TRBJ2-3|many|TRBD2|TRBV7-8
TGTGCCAGCAGCTTAGCGTTAACTAGCGGGACCACAGATACGCAGTATTTT
CASSLALTSGTTDTQYF
>TRBJ2-6|many|NA|TRBV29-1
TGCAGCGTTGTGCTCTCTGGGGCCAACGTCCTGACTTTC
CSVVLSGANVLTF
>TRBJ2-5|NA|TRBD2|TRBV3-1
TGTGCCAGCAGCCTCCTGACTAGCGGGAGAGAGACCCAGTACTTC
CASSLLTSGRETQYF